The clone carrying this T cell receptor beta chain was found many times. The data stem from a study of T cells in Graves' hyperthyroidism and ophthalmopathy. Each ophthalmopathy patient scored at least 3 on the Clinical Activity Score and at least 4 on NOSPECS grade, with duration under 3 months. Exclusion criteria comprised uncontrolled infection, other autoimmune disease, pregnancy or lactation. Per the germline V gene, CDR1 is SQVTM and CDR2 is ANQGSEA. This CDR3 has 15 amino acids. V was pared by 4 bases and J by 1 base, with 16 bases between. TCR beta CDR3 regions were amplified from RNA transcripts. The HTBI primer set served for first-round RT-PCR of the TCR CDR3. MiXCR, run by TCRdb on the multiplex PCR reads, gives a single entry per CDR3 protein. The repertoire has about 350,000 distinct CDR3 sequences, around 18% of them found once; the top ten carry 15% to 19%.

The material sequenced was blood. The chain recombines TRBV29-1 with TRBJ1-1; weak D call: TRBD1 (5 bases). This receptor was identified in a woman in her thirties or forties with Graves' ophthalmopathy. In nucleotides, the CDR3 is TGCAGCGTTGTTCGGGGACCTGGGGGGAACACTGAAGCTTTCTTT. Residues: CSVVRGPGGNTEAFF.